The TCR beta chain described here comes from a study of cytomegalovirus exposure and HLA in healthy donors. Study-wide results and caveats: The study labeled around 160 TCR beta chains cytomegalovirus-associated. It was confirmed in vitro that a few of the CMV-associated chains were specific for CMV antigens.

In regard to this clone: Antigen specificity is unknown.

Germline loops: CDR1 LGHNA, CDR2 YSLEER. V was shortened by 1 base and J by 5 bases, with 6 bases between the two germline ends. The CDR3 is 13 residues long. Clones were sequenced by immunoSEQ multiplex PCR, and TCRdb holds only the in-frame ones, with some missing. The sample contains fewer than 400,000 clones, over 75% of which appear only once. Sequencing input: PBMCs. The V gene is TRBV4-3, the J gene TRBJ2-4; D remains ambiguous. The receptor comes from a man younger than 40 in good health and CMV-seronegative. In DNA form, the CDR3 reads TGCGCCAGCAGCCAAGCGGTACAAAACATTCAGTACTTC. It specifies CASSQAVQNIQYF.